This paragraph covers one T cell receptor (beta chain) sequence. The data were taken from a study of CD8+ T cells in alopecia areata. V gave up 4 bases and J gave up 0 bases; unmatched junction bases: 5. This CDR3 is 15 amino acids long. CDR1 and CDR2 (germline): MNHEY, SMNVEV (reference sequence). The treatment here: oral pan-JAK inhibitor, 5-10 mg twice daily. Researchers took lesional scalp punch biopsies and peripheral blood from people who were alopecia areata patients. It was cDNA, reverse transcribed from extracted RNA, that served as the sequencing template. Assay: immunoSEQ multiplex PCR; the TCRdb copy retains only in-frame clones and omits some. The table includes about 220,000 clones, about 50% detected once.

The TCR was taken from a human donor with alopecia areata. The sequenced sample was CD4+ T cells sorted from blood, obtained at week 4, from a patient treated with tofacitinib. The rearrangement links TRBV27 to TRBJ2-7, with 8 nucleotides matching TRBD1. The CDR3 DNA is TGTGCCAGCAGTTCCCAGGGGGCCGACTCCTACGAGCAGTACTTC. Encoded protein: CASSSQGADSYEQYF.